A selection of T cell receptor beta chains follows, all from one sample in a study of blood T cell repertoires in COVID-19. TCRdb's copy holds only in-frame clones and misses some; the assay was immunoSEQ multiplex PCR. The repertoire includes over 120,000 clones, approximately 87% of them detected once, and 37% sits in the top ten. The specimen sequenced was peripheral blood. These receptors all come from a man aged 50-59 years who had recovered from COVID-19. CDR3s include the opening cysteine and the closing phenylalanine or tryptophan. The D gene is left open where the match is weak. Clone sizes are given selectively: once, few, many, or a class where the clone is expanded.

>TRBD1|TRBV7-9|NA|TRBJ2-5
TGTGCCAGCAGCCCCGCGGGACAGGGTGACCAAGAGACCCAGTACTTC
CASSPAGQGDQETQYF
>NA|TRBV5-4|once|TRBJ2-3
TGTGCCAGCAGCGAGGAGGGAAGGAGCACAGATACGCAGTATTTT
CASSEEGRSTDTQYF
>TRBD1|TRBV4-3|NA|TRBJ1-2
TGCGCCAGCAGCCAAGACGCAGGGACAGGCCGGGGTTATTATGGCTACACCTTC
CASSQDAGTGRGYYGYTF
>NA|TRBV29-1|NA|TRBJ1-5
TGCAGCGTTGGAGGGGGATCTCAGCCCCAGCATTTT
CSVGGGSQPQHF
>NA|TRBV15|NA|TRBJ1-6
TGTGCCACCAGCATCAATAAAGGGGTTTGGTCACCCCTCCACTTT
CATSINKGVWSPLHF
>TRBD1|TRBV9|NA|TRBJ1-6
TGTGCCAGCAGCGCGCGGACAGGAGATAATTCACCCCTCCACTTT
CASSARTGDNSPLHF
>NA|TRBV5-1|NA|TRBJ1-2
TGCGCCAGCAGCTTGGAACAAAACTATGGCTACACCTTC
CASSLEQNYGYTF
>NA|TRBV5-4|few|TRBJ1-2
TGTGCCAGCAGCTTCGACAGTCTCTATGGCTACACCTTC
CASSFDSLYGYTF
>TRBD2|TRBV4-1|NA|TRBJ2-1
TGCGCCAGCAGCCTAAGCGGGGGGAACTACAATGAGCAGTTCTTC
CASSLSGGNYNEQFF
>TRBD1|TRBV29-1|NA|TRBJ2-2
TGCAGCGTTGATGGGGGACAGGGCACCGGGGAGCTGTTTTTT
CSVDGGQGTGELFF
>TRBD1|TRBV2|NA|TRBJ1-2
TGTGCCAGCAGTCGGTCCGGGACAGATTATGGCTACACCTTC
CASSRSGTDYGYTF
>NA|TRBV10-3|NA|TRBJ2-5
TGTGCCATCAGTGAGACGCCGGGAAGGCAAGAGACCCAGTACTTC
CAISETPGRQETQYF
>NA|TRBV12-3/TRBV12-4|NA|TRBJ2-2
TGTGCCAGCAGCCCAGGGCAGTCCGGGGAGCTGTTTTTT
CASSPGQSGELFF
>NA|TRBV15|NA|TRBJ2-1
TGTGCCACCAGCTTAGAAGCTGAGCAGTTCTTC
CATSLEAEQFF
>TRBD2|TRBV9|NA|TRBJ2-1
TGTGCCAGCAGCGTAGAAGCGGGGGGTTACAATGAGCAGTTCTTC
CASSVEAGGYNEQFF
>NA|TRBV3-1/TRBV3-2|NA|TRBJ1-1
TGTGCCAGCAGCCAAGAGGACAGGAACACTGAAGCTTTCTTT
CASSQEDRNTEAFF
>TRBD1|TRBV29-1|NA|TRBJ2-7
TGCAGCGTTGGCGGACAGGGCTACGAGCAGTACTTC
CSVGGQGYEQYF
>NA|TRBV6-6|few|TRBJ2-5
TGTGCCAGCAGTCCGCGCACTTCAGGGGTCAACCTTCAAGAGACCCAGTACTTC
CASSPRTSGVNLQETQYF
>TRBD2|TRBV7-3|NA|TRBJ2-1
TGTGCCAGCAGCTCGGGACTAGCGAACGAGCAGTTCTTC
CASSSGLANEQFF
>NA|TRBV25-1|NA|TRBJ2-1
TGTGCCAGCAGTGATACAGGGGGGGTCAATGAGCAGTTCTTC
CASSDTGGVNEQFF
>NA|TRBV19|NA|TRBJ2-7
TGTGCCAGTAGTATCCAGGGGGGAACCTACGAGCAGTACTTC
CASSIQGGTYEQYF
>NA|TRBV4-1|NA|TRBJ1-1
TGCGCCAGCAGCCAAGAACAAGGGGGGGATGGCTTTTTT
CASSQEQGGDGFF
>NA|TRBV30|NA|TRBJ1-2
TGTGCCTGGACTCAGTCCGAGGATGGCTACACCTTC
CAWTQSEDGYTF
>TRBD2|TRBV5-1|NA|TRBJ2-5
TGCGCCAGCGGTATAGCGGGGTACCAAGAGACCCAGTACTTC
CASGIAGYQETQYF
>TRBD2|TRBV30|NA|TRBJ2-3
TGTGCCTGGAGTGTGAATGTGCTAGCGGGGGCCTCAGATACGCAGTATTTT
CAWSVNVLAGASDTQYF
>TRBD1|TRBV2|NA|TRBJ1-2
TGTGCCAGCAGCCCGGGACAGGGGGCTTCGAGTACCTTC
CASSPGQGASSTF
>NA|TRBV5-4|few|TRBJ2-5
TGTGCCAGCAGCTTGTCTGGGCGGGCACAAGAGACCCAGTACTTC
CASSLSGRAQETQYF
>NA|TRBV28|NA|TRBJ2-3
TGTGCCAGCAGTACCTCGAGGGACTTTCCCCCTCCCACAGATACGCAGTATTTT
CASSTSRDFPPPTDTQYF
>NA|TRBV7-2|NA|TRBJ2-3
TGTGCCAGCAGCTTAGACAGGGCCGTTGGCACAGATACGCAGTATTTT
CASSLDRAVGTDTQYF
>NA|TRBV7-9|once|TRBJ2-5
TGTGCCAGCACCCCTGTCCCTCGACAGTTCTCCCAAGAGACCCAGTACTTC
CASTPVPRQFSQETQYF
>NA|TRBV2|NA|TRBJ2-5
TGTGCCAGCTCTTATCAAGAGACCCAGTACTTC
CASSYQETQYF
>TRBD1|TRBV5-4|NA|TRBJ1-1
TGTGCCAGCAGCCCCGACAGGGTGGGAACTGAAGCTTTCTTT
CASSPDRVGTEAFF
>NA|TRBV5-1|NA|TRBJ1-2
TGCGCCAGCAGCCCCGGGACACCAGACTATGGCTACACCTTC
CASSPGTPDYGYTF
>NA|TRBV11-3|few|TRBJ1-1
TGTGCCAGCCAAGAGGGCCCCACTGAAGCTTTCTTT
CASQEGPTEAFF
>TRBD1|TRBV3-1/TRBV3-2|NA|TRBJ2-2
TGTGCCAGCAGCCCGACAGGGGCGAACACCGGGGAGCTGTTTTTT
CASSPTGANTGELFF
>TRBD1|TRBV19|once|TRBJ1-6
TGTGCCAGTAGGGCTACAGGGGACGATTCACCCCTCCACTTT
CASRATGDDSPLHF
>TRBD1|TRBV29-1|NA|TRBJ1-1
TGCAGCGCCGGGGGACAGGGCGTGAACACTGAAGCTTTCTTT
CSAGGQGVNTEAFF
>TRBD1|TRBV3-1/TRBV3-2|NA|TRBJ1-4
TGTGCCAGCAGCCCCCGGGACAGGCTCCCCTTAGGTGAAAAACTGTTTTTT
CASSPRDRLPLGEKLFF
>TRBD2|TRBV4-1|NA|TRBJ2-6
TGCGCCAGCAGCCAAGTCTTTGGACTAGCGGGGGGGGAGAGCTCTGGGGCCAACGTCCTGACTTTC
CASSQVFGLAGGESSGANVLTF
>NA|TRBV3-1/TRBV3-2|NA|TRBJ1-1
TGTGCCAGCAGCCAAGATCAGGGCCAAATGAACACTGAAGCTTTCTTT
CASSQDQGQMNTEAFF
>TRBD2|TRBV9|NA|TRBJ2-3
TGTGCCAGCAGCCCCCCCCGGCGGGAGGGCACAGATACGCAGTATTTT
CASSPPRREGTDTQYF
>NA|TRBV9|NA|TRBJ1-6
TGTGCCAGCAGCCCCAGGGAGGGACATAATTCACCCCTCCACTTT
CASSPREGHNSPLHF
>NA|TRBV6-5|few|TRBJ1-1
TGTGCCAGCAGTTACTCGATTCAGGGGAATGAAGCTTTCTTT
CASSYSIQGNEAFF
>TRBD1|TRBV11-1|NA|TRBJ1-1
TGTGCCAGCAGCTTCGGACAGGCAGCGGACACTGAAGCTTTCTTT
CASSFGQAADTEAFF
>NA|TRBV7-3|NA|TRBJ2-1
TGTGCCAGCAGCTTAACGAGCTCAGCGTACAATGAGCAGTTCTTC
CASSLTSSAYNEQFF
>NA|TRBV5-6|NA|TRBJ2-6
TGTGCCAGCAGCCCGGAGGGATCTGGGGCCAACGTCCTGACTTTC
CASSPEGSGANVLTF
>NA|TRBV5-1|NA|TRBJ1-3
TGCGCCAGCAGCCGGACGGACTCCCCCTCTGGAAACACCATATATTTT
CASSRTDSPSGNTIYF
>TRBD2|TRBV4-2|NA|TRBJ2-1
TGTGCCAGCAGCCGGACGGGACTAGCCGACAATGAGCAGTTCTTC
CASSRTGLADNEQFF
>TRBD1|TRBV5-1|NA|TRBJ2-7
TGCGCCAGCAGCTTGGTACAGGGGAGTGGGTACGAGCAGTACTTC
CASSLVQGSGYEQYF
>NA|TRBV14|NA|TRBJ1-5
TGTGCCGGCAGCCAAGAGGTTGGGCAGGGGAGCAATCAGCCCCAGCATTTT
CAGSQEVGQGSNQPQHF
>TRBD2|TRBV7-9|NA|TRBJ2-2
TGTGCCAGCACTCTAGCGGTGGGGCCGACGAACACCGGGGAGCTGTTTTTT
CASTLAVGPTNTGELFF
>NA|TRBV5-5|few|TRBJ1-5
TGTGCCAGCAGCTTGGAGAGGCAGGGTACGCAGCCCCAGCATTTT
CASSLERQGTQPQHF